This TCR beta chain was found in a study of kidney transplant recipient with SARS-CoV-2 infection. TCRdb redid the calling of the reads with MiXCR, one entry per CDR3 protein. In the table there are fewer than 250,000 distinct CDR3 sequences, less than 35% of which are singletons. This CDR3 region has 15 residues. V was trimmed by 6 bases and J by 5 bases, leaving 19 bases between them. This clonotype occurred many times. The sequence came from a male patient between 25 and 39 years old who had COVID-19 and was a kidney transplant recipient. Part of the T cell pool may stem from the graft donor. The chain has TRBV12-3 or TRBV12-4 and TRBJ2-5; tentatively, D is TRBD1 or TRBD2 (5 bases each). This specimen was a blood sample, taken at baseline and between days 110 and 120 from a kidney transplant recipient. This CDR3 is CASSPLVTGRETQYF. The CDR3 DNA reads TGTGCCAGCAGCCCTTTGGTAACGGGGCGGGAGACCCAGTACTTC.